The TCR beta chain under discussion was sequenced for a study of technical replicates of blood from a handful of donors. Sequenced by immunoSEQ multiplex PCR; TCRdb stores in-frame clones only, minus some. The repertoire consists of about 80,000 clones, with about 91% occurring once and the leading ten covering about 0.4%. Losses at the gene ends were 0 bases for V and 8 bases for J; bases not matched to a gene: 10. This CDR3 is built from 16 residues. The V gene's germline CDR1 is SGHRS and CDR2 YFSETQ. This sequence was found in a human donor in good health. The chain joins TRBV5-1 to TRBJ2-1, with 8 bases aligning to TRBD2. Sequenced material: T cells isolated from PBMCs. Here the CDR3 reads CASSLDTGTSLDEQFF. In nucleotides, the CDR3 is TGCGCCAGCAGCTTGGACACCGGGACTAGTCTCGATGAGCAGTTCTTC.